This TCR beta chain was captured in a study of regulatory T cells in long-lasting Graves disease. In germline, CDR1 is SNHLY, CDR2 FYNNEI. Trimming at V came to 4 bases and at J to 4 bases, leaving 7 bases not matched to a gene. CDR3 length: 15 residues. Building of the TCR beta libraries involved iRepertoire HTBI primers and Arm-PCR of CDR3 regions. MiXCR was run by TCRdb on the multiplex PCR reads, yielding one entry per CDR3 protein. The table records about 440,000 distinct CDR3 sequences, 16% of them present only once. Noted time point: newly diagnosed GD, antithyroid drugs for less than 3 months. Extracted PBMC RNA gave rise to the TCR library. These data were likewise used in another study, on T cells in Graves' hyperthyroidism and ophthalmopathy.

The chain employs TRBV2 and TRBJ1-5, with 7 bases aligning to TRBD1. The sequences come from peripheral blood mononuclear cells (PBMCs), collected at new diagnosis, from a patient treated with antithyroid drugs. This receptor was taken from a young woman with Graves disease. In DNA form, the CDR3 reads TGTGCCAGCAGTGTCGACAGGGCGTCGAATCAGCCCCAGCATTTT. Its translation is CASSVDRASNQPQHF.